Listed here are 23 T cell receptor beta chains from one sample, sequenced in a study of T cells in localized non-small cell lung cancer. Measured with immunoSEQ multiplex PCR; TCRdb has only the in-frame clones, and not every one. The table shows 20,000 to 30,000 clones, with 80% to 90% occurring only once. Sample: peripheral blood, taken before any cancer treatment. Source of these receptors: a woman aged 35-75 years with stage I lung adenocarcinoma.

The CDR3 DNA sequence: TGTGCCAGCAGCTTAACGTTAGGTGGACAAGAGACCCAGTACTTC. This translates into CASSLTLGGQETQYF. The chain recombines TRBV7-9 with TRBJ2-5; D is unclear. Trimming cost V 2 bases and J 2 bases, with 12 bases left between them. This CDR3 region has 15 residues. Germline CDR1 reads SEHNR; CDR2 reads FQNEAQ (reference sequence).

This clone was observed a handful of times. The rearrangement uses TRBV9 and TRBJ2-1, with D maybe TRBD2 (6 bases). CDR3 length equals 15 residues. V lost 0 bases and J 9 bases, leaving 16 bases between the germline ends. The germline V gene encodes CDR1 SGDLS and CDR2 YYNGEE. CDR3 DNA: TGTGCCAGCAGCGTAGGGACTATCCATATAGGTGAGCAGTTCTTC. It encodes CASSVGTIHIGEQFF.

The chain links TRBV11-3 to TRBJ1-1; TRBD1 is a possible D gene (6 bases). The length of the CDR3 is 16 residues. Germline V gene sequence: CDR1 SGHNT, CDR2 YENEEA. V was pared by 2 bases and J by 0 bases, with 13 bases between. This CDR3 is CASSLLGQLLNTEAFF. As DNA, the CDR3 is TGTGCCAGCAGCTTACTCGGACAGCTATTGAACACTGAAGCTTTCTTT.

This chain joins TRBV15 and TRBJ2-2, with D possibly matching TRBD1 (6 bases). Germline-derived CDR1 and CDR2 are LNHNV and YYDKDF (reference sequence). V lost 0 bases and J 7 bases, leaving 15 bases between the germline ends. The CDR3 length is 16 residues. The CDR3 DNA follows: TGTGCCACCAGCAGAGATAGGACAGCCCTTTTCGGGGAGCTGTTTTTT. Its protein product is CATSRDRTALFGELFF.

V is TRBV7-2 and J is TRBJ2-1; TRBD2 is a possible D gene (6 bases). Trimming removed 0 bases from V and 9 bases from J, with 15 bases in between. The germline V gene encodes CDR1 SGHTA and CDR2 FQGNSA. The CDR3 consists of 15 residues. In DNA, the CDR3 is TGTGCCAGCAGCTTAGCGGCTGCGCGGGGTGGTGAGCAGTTCTTC. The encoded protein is CASSLAAARGGEQFF.

The CDR3 DNA follows: TGTGCCAGCAGCCCAGCGGTGCTACCCTACGAGCAGTACTTC. It translates to CASSPAVLPYEQYF. The V gene is TRBV11-3, the J gene TRBJ2-7, with a tentative D call TRBD2 (5 bases). The length of the CDR3 is 14 residues. The germline gives CDR1 SGHNT, CDR2 YENEEA. Trimming took 5 bases from V and 2 from J, leaving 13 bases between them.

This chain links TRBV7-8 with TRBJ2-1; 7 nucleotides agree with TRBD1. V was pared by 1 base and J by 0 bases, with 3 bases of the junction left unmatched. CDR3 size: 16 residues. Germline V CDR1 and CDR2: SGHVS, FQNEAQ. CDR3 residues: CASSLGSGGSYNEQFF. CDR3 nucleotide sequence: TGTGCCAGCAGCTTAGGGTCAGGGGGCTCCTACAATGAGCAGTTCTTC.

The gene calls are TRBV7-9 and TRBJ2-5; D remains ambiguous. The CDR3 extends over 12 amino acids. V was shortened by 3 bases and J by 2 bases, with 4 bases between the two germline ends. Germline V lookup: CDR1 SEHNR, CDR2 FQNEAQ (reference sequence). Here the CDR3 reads CASSFSQETQYF. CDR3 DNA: TGTGCCAGCAGCTTCAGTCAAGAGACCCAGTACTTC.

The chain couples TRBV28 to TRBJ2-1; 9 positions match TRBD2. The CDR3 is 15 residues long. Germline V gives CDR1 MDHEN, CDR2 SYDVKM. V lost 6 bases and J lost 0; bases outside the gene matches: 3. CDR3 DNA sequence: TGTGCCAGCAGCGCGGGGGGGGACTCCTACAATGAGCAGTTCTTC. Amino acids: CASSAGGDSYNEQFF. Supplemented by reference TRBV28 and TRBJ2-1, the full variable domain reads DVKVTQSSRYLVKRTGEKVFLECVQDMDHENMFWYRQDPGLGLRLIYFSYDVKMKEKGDIPEGYSVSREKKERFSLILESASTNQTSMYLCASSAGGDSYNEQFFGPGTRLTVL.

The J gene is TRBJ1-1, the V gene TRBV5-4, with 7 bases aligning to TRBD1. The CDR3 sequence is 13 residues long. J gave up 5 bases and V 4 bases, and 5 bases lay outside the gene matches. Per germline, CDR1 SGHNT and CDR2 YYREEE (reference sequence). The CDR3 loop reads CASSLPGGTEAFF. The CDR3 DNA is TGTGCCAGCAGCCTACCAGGGGGAACTGAAGCTTTCTTT.

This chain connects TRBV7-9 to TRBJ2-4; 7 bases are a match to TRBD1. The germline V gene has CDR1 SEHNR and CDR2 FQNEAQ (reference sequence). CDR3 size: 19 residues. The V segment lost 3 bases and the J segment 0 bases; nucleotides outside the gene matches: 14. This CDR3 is CASSFRDREDGAAKNIQYF. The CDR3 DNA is TGTGCCAGCAGCTTCCGCGACAGGGAAGATGGCGCAGCCAAAAACATTCAGTACTTC. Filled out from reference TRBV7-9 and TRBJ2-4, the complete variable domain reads DTGVSQNPRHKITKRGQNVTFRCDPISEHNRLYWYRQTLGQGPEFLTYFQNEAQLEKSRLLSDRFSAERPKGSFSTLEIQRTEQGDSAMYLCASSFRDREDGAAKNIQYFGAGTRLSVL.

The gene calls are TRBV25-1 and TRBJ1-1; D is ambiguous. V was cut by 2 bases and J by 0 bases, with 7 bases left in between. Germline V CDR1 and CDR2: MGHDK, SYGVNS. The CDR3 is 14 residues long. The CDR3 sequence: CASSEGLVNTEAFF. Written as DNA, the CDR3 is TGTGCCAGCAGTGAAGGGTTAGTGAACACTGAAGCTTTCTTT.

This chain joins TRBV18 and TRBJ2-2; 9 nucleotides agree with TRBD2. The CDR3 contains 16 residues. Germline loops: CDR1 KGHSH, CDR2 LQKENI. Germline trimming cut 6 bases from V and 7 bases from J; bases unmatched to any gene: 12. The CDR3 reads CASSNSGGNGVGELFF. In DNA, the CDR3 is TGTGCCAGCTCGAATAGCGGGGGCAATGGAGTCGGGGAGCTGTTTTTT. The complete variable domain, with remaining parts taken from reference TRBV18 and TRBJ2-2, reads NAGVMQNPRHLVRRRGQEARLRCSPMKGHSHVYWYRQLPEEGLKFMVYLQKENIIDESGMPKERFSAEFPKEGPSILRIQQVVRGDSAAYFCASSNSGGNGVGELFFGEGSRLTVL.

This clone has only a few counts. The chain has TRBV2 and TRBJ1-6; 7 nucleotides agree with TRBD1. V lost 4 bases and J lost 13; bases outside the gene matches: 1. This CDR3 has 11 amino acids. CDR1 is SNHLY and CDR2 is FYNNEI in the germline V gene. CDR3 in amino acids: CASSVDRPLHF. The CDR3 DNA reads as TGTGCCAGCAGTGTGGACAGGCCCCTCCACTTT.

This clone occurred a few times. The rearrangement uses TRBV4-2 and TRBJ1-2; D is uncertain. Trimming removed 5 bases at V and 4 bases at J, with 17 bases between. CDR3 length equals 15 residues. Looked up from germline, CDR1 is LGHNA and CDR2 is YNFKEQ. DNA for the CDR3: TGTGCCAGCAGCTCTAGCGGGGTCCAACCCTATGGCTACACCTTC. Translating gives CASSSSGVQPYGYTF.

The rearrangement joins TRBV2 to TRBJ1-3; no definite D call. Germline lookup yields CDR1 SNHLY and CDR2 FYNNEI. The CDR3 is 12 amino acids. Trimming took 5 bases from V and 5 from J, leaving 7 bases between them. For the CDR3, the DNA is TGTGCCAGCAGTTTAGGACGAAACACCATATATTTT. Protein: CASSLGRNTIYF.

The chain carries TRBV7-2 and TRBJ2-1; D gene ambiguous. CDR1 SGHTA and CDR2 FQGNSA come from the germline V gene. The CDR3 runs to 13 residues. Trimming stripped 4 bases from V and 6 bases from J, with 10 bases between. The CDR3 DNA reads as TGTGCCAGCAGCTCCATATGGAGCAATGAGCAGTTCTTC. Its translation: CASSSIWSNEQFF.

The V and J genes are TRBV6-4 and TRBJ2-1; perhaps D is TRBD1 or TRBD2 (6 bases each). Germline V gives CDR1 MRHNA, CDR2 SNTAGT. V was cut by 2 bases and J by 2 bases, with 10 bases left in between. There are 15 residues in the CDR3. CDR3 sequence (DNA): TGTGCCAGCAGTGACGAGGGGGGAACCTACAATGAGCAGTTCTTC. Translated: CASSDEGGTYNEQFF.

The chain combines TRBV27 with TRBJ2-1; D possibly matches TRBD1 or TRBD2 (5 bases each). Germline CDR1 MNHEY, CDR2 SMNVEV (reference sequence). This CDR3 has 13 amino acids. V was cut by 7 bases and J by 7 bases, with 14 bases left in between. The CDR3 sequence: CASTTPGRNEQFF. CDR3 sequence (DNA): TGTGCCAGCACAACCCCGGGGCGGAATGAGCAGTTCTTC.

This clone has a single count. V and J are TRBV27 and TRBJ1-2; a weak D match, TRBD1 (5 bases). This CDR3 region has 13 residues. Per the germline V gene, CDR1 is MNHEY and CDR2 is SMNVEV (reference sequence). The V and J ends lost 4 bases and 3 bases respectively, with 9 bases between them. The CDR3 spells CASSSRVDYGYTF. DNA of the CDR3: TGTGCCAGCAGTTCCAGGGTGGACTATGGCTACACCTTC.

CDR3 residues: CASRYGGSEQFF. Here the CDR3 DNA reads TGTGCCAGCAGGTACGGCGGGTCGGAGCAGTTCTTC. V usage is TRBV7-2 and J usage is TRBJ2-1; a possible D gene is TRBD2 (5 bases). Trimming removed 6 bases from V and 10 bases from J, with 13 bases in between. This CDR3 is built from 12 residues. The germline CDR1 and CDR2 sequences are SGHTA and FQGNSA.

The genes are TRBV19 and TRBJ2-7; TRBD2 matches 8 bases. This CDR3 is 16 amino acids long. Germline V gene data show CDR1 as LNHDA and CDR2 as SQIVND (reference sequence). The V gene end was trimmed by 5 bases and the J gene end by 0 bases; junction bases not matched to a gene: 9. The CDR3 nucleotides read TGTGCCAGTAGTGCTGGGACTAGAGGGGTCTCCTACGAGCAGTACTTC. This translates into CASSAGTRGVSYEQYF.

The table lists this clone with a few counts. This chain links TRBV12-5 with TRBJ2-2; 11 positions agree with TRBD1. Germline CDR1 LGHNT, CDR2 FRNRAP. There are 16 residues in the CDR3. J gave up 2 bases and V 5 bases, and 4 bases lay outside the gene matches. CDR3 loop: CASGPWTGGNTGELFF. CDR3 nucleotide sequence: TGTGCTAGTGGTCCGTGGACAGGGGGCAACACCGGGGAGCTGTTTTTT.